One and the same sample provided the 7 T cell receptor beta chains below, sequenced in a study of T cells after yellow fever vaccination. TCRdb fed the 5' RACE reads into MiXCR, producing one record per CDR3 protein. The data contain roughly 170,000 distinct CDR3 sequences, approximately 6% of them singletons. The specimen comprised CD4+ T cells sorted from PBMCs, sampled on the day of the first yellow fever vaccination. The origin of the receptors is a man aged 18-30 years who received the YFV17D yellow fever vaccine.

This clonotype was recorded a few times. The chain recombines TRBV12-3 or TRBV12-4 with TRBJ2-7; TRBD1 matches at 8 bases. CDR3 length equals 16 residues. With 4 bases clipped from V and 0 bases from J, the junction kept 8 bases outside the gene matches. CDR3 in DNA: TGTGCCAGCAGTTCCTCGACGGGACAGGCCTCCTACGAGCAGTACTTC. Protein: CASSSSTGQASYEQYF.

This clonotype was picked up a small number of times. The gene calls are TRBV6-1 and TRBJ2-3, with D unresolved. Trimming left V 0 bases short and J 4 bases short, with 23 bases between. Germline CDR1 is MNHNS and CDR2 is SASEGT. This CDR3 is built from 19 residues. The CDR3 DNA reads as TGTGCCAGCAGTGAAGCACAGTCCCAGTTTCGAATCATGGCAGATACGCAGTATTTT. Translated: CASSEAQSQFRIMADTQYF.

The rearrangement links TRBV6-1 to TRBJ1-1; D not resolved. This CDR3 is 13 amino acids long. Per the germline V gene, CDR1 is MNHNS and CDR2 is SASEGT. Trimming stripped 5 bases from V and 5 bases from J, with 12 bases between. In nucleotides, the CDR3 is TGTGCCAGCAGTCCCCAGGTGGGGACTGAAGCTTTCTTT. Translation: CASSPQVGTEAFF.

This clonotype has only a few counts. This chain joins TRBV20-1 and TRBJ2-3; D is possibly TRBD1 or TRBD2 (7 bases each). In germline, CDR1 is DFQATT, CDR2 SNEGSKA (reference sequence). V was clipped by 6 bases and J by 2 bases, with 21 bases between them. The CDR3 extends over 16 amino acids. This CDR3 reads CSAPRGGGFPTDTQYF. CDR3 sequence (DNA): TGCAGTGCCCCCAGGGGGGGGGGCTTTCCCACAGATACGCAGTATTTT.

This clonotype was seen repeatedly, ten times or more. The chain is built from TRBV5-1 and TRBJ1-4; D might be TRBD1 (5 bases). Germline loops: CDR1 SGHRS, CDR2 YFSETQ. V lost 0 bases, J lost 6 bases, and 9 bases lay in between. This CDR3 contains 14 residues. CDR3 sequence reads: CASSLGGTDEKLFF. CDR3 DNA: TGCGCCAGCAGCTTGGGGGGCACTGATGAAAAACTGTTTTTT.

V usage is TRBV9 and J usage is TRBJ2-3; D is perhaps TRBD2 (5 bases). The CDR3 is made up of 15 amino acids. Trimming shortened V by 5 bases and J by 3 bases, and 16 bases separated the two germline ends. Per the germline V gene, CDR1 is SGDLS and CDR2 is YYNGEE. The CDR3 bases are TGTGCCAGCAGTCGCATCACTCGGGGAACAGATACGCAGTATTTT. Translation: CASSRITRGTDTQYF.

This clonotype was observed at least ten times. The chain employs TRBV6-4 and TRBJ2-3; 8 bases are shared with TRBD2. The CDR3 extends over 15 amino acids. Unmatched junction bases numbered 5, after V lost 2 bases and J lost 4 bases. From germline, CDR1 is MRHNA and CDR2 SNTAGT. DNA for the CDR3: TGTGCCAGCAGTGACGGTAGCGGGGTCGCAGATACGCAGTATTTT. This gives the protein CASSDGSGVADTQYF.